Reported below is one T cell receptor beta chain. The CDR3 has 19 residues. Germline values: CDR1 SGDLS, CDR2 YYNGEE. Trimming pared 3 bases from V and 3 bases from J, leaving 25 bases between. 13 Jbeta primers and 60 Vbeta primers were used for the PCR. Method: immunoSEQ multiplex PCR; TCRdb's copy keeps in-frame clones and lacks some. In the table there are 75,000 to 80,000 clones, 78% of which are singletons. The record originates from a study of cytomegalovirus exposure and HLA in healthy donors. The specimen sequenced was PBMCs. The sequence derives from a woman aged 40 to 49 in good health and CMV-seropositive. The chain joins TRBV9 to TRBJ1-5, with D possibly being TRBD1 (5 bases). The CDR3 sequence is CASSALPPPGGIINQPQHF. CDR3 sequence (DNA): TGTGCCAGCAGCGCCCTCCCCCCCCCGGGGGGGATCATCAATCAGCCCCAGCATTTT.